This TCR beta chain originates from a study of STAT5B mutations in CD4+ large granular lymphocyte leukemia. Background on the study: Healthy donors showed HLA-associated enrichment of the CDR3 'QG' motif. The study's findings and limits: TRBV06-family usage was enriched in top patient clones (8/27) versus controls (2/35).

As originally analysed: Productive clonotypes were detectable down to 2.59 x 10-5 frequency. Using immunoSEQ multiplex PCR, the repertoire was profiled, and TCRdb retains in-frame clones only, with some absent. Clonal size and the V and J genes are those of that table, whereas D and trimming came from the DNA. The data show 30,000 to 35,000 clones, nearly 90% seen once. This clone is a singleton in its sample. Its antigen remains unknown. The CDR3 has 18 amino acids. Germline assignment: CDR1 SGHTA and CDR2 FQGNSA. Unmatched junction bases numbered 15, after V lost 5 bases and J lost 1 base. The chain is built from TRBV7-2 and TRBJ2-7; 9 bases fit TRBD2. The TCR was taken from a human donor in good health. What was sequenced was CD4+ T cells from blood buffy coats. For the CDR3, the DNA is TGTGCCAGCAGCCCTCGCGGAAGTGGAGCGGGAGGTTCCTACGAGCAGTACTTC. Its translation: CASSPRGSGAGGSYEQYF.